The 20 T cell receptor beta chains in this list originate from one sample, sequenced in a study of OX40 agonist ivuxolimab in advanced cancers. Data came from immunoSEQ multiplex PCR; TCRdb stores just in-frame clones and leaves some out. Among tens of thousands of clones listed, approximately 92% were seen once. The sample consisted of CD4+ or CD8+ T cells sorted from blood, taken in a trial of the OX40 agonist ivuxolimab. These receptors were collected from an adult with an advanced solid tumor such as melanoma, head and neck, liver or kidney cancer.

The chain employs TRBV7-7 and TRBJ2-3, with TRBD1 identical over 9 bases. The trim removed 5 bases at V and 4 bases at J, leaving 7 bases unmatched. Germline V gene sequence: CDR1 SSHAT, CDR2 FNYEAQ (reference sequence). The CDR3 sequence is 15 residues long. As DNA, the CDR3 is TGTGCCAGCAGCCTCACAGGGGGCAGTGCAGATACGCAGTATTTT. This gives the protein CASSLTGGSADTQYF.

J is TRBJ2-1 and V is TRBV25-1; maybe TRBD2 (6 bases). The CDR3 extends over 17 amino acids. The V and J ends lost 4 bases and 8 bases respectively, with 24 bases between them. Looked up from germline, CDR1 is MGHDK and CDR2 is SYGVNS. The CDR3 coding sequence is TGTGCCAGCAGTGGCGGGGCTGGACTTTACTTGATGGATGAGCAGTTCTTC. Translation: CASSGGAGLYLMDEQFF.

V is TRBV4-1 and J is TRBJ1-6; D remains ambiguous. V lost 0 bases and J 0 bases, leaving 6 bases between the germline ends. Germline CDR1 MGHRA, CDR2 YSYEKL. The CDR3 length is 16 residues. CDR3 region: CASSQEGSSYNSPLHF. In nucleotides, the CDR3 is TGCGCCAGCAGCCAAGAGGGTAGCTCCTATAATTCACCCCTCCACTTT.

This chain connects TRBV7-9 to TRBJ2-7, with 8 bases fitting TRBD2. CDR1 and CDR2 from the germline V gene are SEHNR and FQNEAQ (reference sequence). With V trimmed by 4 bases and J by 5 bases, 4 bases remained unmatched. This CDR3 is 13 amino acids long. This CDR3 reads CASSSTGGHEQYF. Here the CDR3 DNA reads TGTGCCAGCAGCTCCACGGGGGGGCACGAGCAGTACTTC.

The V gene is TRBV9, the J gene TRBJ2-6, with 12 nucleotides matching TRBD2. J gave up 2 bases and V 4 bases, and 7 bases lay outside the gene matches. CDR1 and CDR2 (germline): SGDLS, YYNGEE. The CDR3 is 18 amino acids. In nucleotides, the CDR3 is TGTGCCAGCAGCCCGGTGACTAGCGGGAGCCCTGGGGCCAACGTCCTGACTTTC. It yields the protein CASSPVTSGSPGANVLTF.

This clone has just a few counts. The V call is TRBV2, the J call TRBJ1-4; a possible D gene is TRBD1 (5 bases). V shed 11 bases and J shed 6 bases, with 13 bases lying between them. The CDR3 is 12 residues long. Germline V gene data show CDR1 as SNHLY and CDR2 as FYNNEI. The CDR3 protein is CAGGTFYEKLFF. The CDR3 bases are TGTGCCGGCGGGACCTTTTATGAAAAACTGTTTTTT.

The chain is built from TRBV21-1 and TRBJ2-6; the table assigns TRBD2, which was not confirmed against the DNA. TRBV21-1 is marked as a pseudogene. The CDR3 extends over 22 amino acids. Here the CDR3 reads CASSTPGASGKSRTSGANVLTF. The CDR3 nucleotides are TGTGCCAGCAGCACTCCAGGGGCTAGCGGGAAAAGCCGCACCTCTGGGGCCAACGTCCTGACTTTC.

About this clone itself: The germline gene is not matched at one end of the junction; a read error may be the cause. V and J are TRBV28 and TRBJ2-4; D may be TRBD1 (6 bases). This CDR3 is built from 14 residues. In germline, CDR1 is MDHEN, CDR2 SYDVKM. CDR3 DNA: TGTGCCACCACGGACCGGACAGCCGAAAACATTCAGTACTTC. Its protein product is CATTDRTAENIQYF.

As for this clone: Within the sample, other DNA sequences also encode this same CDR3. The rearrangement links TRBV11-2 to TRBJ2-1; maybe TRBD2 (6 bases). Trimming removed 3 bases at V and 10 bases at J, with 7 bases between. Germline V gene data show CDR1 as SGHAT and CDR2 as FQNNGV. This CDR3 is 11 amino acids long. The CDR3 spells CASSFGREQFF. The CDR3 nucleotides read TGTGCCAGCAGCTTCGGGAGAGAGCAGTTCTTC. The whole variable domain, filled in from reference TRBV11-2 and TRBJ2-1, reads EAGVAQSPRYKIIEKRQSVAFWCNPISGHATLYWYQQILGQGPKLLIQFQNNGVVDDSQLPKDRFSAERLKGVDSTLKIQPAKLEDSAVYLCASSFGREQFFGPGTRLTVL.

The rearrangement uses TRBV18 and TRBJ1-6, with D uncertain. V lost 3 bases and J 0 bases, leaving 12 bases between the germline ends. There are 17 residues in the CDR3. CDR1 is KGHSH and CDR2 is LQKENI in the germline V gene. The CDR3 nucleotides read TGTGCCAGCTCACCCGGCACCTTGAGCTCCTATAATTCACCCCTCCACTTT. It codes for CASSPGTLSSYNSPLHF.

J is TRBJ2-7 and V is TRBV7-8, with D tentatively TRBD1 (6 bases). With 1 base removed from V and 0 bases from J, the gap between germline ends came to 13 bases. CDR3 length equals 16 residues. Germline V gene sequence: CDR1 SGHVS, CDR2 FQNEAQ. The CDR3 DNA reads TGTGCCAGCAGCTTAGAGGGGCAGGGGAGCTCCTACGAGCAGTACTTC. It yields the protein CASSLEGQGSSYEQYF.

This chain connects TRBV28 to TRBJ1-2; TRBD1 aligns across 8 bases. There are 14 residues in the CDR3. The V segment lost 2 bases and the J segment 2 bases; nucleotides outside the gene matches: 1. Germline lookup yields CDR1 MDHEN and CDR2 SYDVKM. CDR3 sequence (DNA): TGTGCCAGCAGTTTAGGGACAGGAAACTATGGCTACACCTTC. Protein product: CASSLGTGNYGYTF.

This clone came up once. The chain uses TRBV19 and TRBJ1-5, with no clear D. CDR1 is LNHDA, CDR2 SQIVND, per germline (reference sequence). V lost 3 bases, J lost 6 bases, and 12 bases lay in between. This CDR3 spans 14 amino acids. The CDR3 loop is CASSIWGGGQPQHF. The CDR3 DNA reads as TGTGCCAGTAGTATTTGGGGAGGTGGTCAGCCCCAGCATTTT.

V usage is TRBV27 and J usage is TRBJ2-7; D call uncertain. The V end lost 3 bases, the J end lost 5 bases, and 14 bases lay between the germline ends. This CDR3 region has 14 residues. Per germline, CDR1 MNHEY and CDR2 SMNVEV (reference sequence). Here the CDR3 DNA reads TGTGCCAGCAGTTTGTCCCTATCACCCCACGAGCAGTACTTC. This encodes CASSLSLSPHEQYF.

The genes are TRBV28 and TRBJ2-3, with D possibly being TRBD2 (5 bases). V was clipped by 0 bases and J by 10 bases, with 8 bases between them. This CDR3 contains 12 residues. CDR1 is MDHEN, CDR2 SYDVKM, per germline. CDR3 in DNA: TGTGCCAGCAGTTTATGGTCGGGATCGCAGTATTTT. It translates to CASSLWSGSQYF.

The chain employs TRBV10-2 and TRBJ2-1, with 9 bases matching TRBD2. The CDR3 has 13 amino acids. V was clipped by 9 bases and J by 5 bases; unmatched bases: 5. Per germline, CDR1 WSHSY and CDR2 SAAADI. The CDR3 spells CASRLAEDNEQFF. CDR3 DNA sequence: TGCGCCAGTAGACTAGCGGAAGACAATGAGCAGTTCTTC.

The rearrangement links TRBV2 to TRBJ2-7; D is unclear. Germline CDR1 is SNHLY and CDR2 is FYNNEI. The CDR3 is 13 amino acids. Trimming took 6 bases from V and 2 from J, leaving 11 bases between them. The CDR3 is CASRRTVTYEQYV. The CDR3 DNA reads as TGTGCCAGCAGGCGGACGGTCACCTACGAGCAGTACGTC.

V is TRBV2 and J is TRBJ1-1, with 11 bases lining up with TRBD1. The CDR3 covers 14 residues. Germline V gene lookup returns CDR1 SNHLY and CDR2 FYNNEI. V dropped 6 bases and J dropped 4; count of bases not matched to a gene: 4. CDR3 loop: CASRWTGGGTEAFF. The CDR3 DNA sequence: TGTGCCAGCAGATGGACAGGGGGCGGCACTGAAGCTTTCTTT.

The chain is built from TRBV13 and TRBJ2-5; a weak D match, TRBD2 (7 bases). Germline V gives CDR1 PRHDT, CDR2 FYEKMQ (reference sequence). The CDR3 is made up of 14 amino acids. Trimming removed 5 bases from V and 5 bases from J, with 15 bases in between. CDR3 sequence: CASSAGGGQETQYF. CDR3 nucleotides: TGTGCCAGCAGCGCTGGGGGGGGGCAGGAGACCCAGTACTTC.

This clone was detected once. The V call is TRBV9, the J call TRBJ1-2; D gene ambiguous. Germline-derived CDR1 and CDR2 are SGDLS and YYNGEE. The CDR3 spans 14 residues. V lost 0 bases, J lost 2 bases, and 8 bases lay in between. As DNA, the CDR3 is TGTGCCAGCAGCGTAGATCGCACGAACTATGGCTACACCTTC. Translating gives CASSVDRTNYGYTF.